A single sample gave rise to the 9 T cell receptor beta chains below, sequenced in a study of cytomegalovirus exposure and HLA in healthy donors (TCRdb year 2017). Library prep was done by the immunoSEQ multiplex PCR assay. As stored in TCRdb, this immuneACCESS dataset retains in-frame rearrangements with V and J assigned. A fraction of the clones does not appear; measured against another copy, unresolved V genes explain less than half of the discrepancy, and the remainder lacks a known reason. The sample includes some 120,000 clones, with approximately 90% observed a single time. The top ten hold roughly 2% of the sample. Sequenced input: PBMCs. Every receptor here comes from a woman aged 18 to 35 in good health and CMV-seronegative.

V is TRBV30 and J is TRBJ2-3, with TRBD1 matching over 12 bases. CDR3 length: 17 amino acids. Unmatched junction bases numbered 15, after V lost 8 bases and J lost 3 bases. The germline V gene has CDR1 GTSNPN and CDR2 SVGIG (reference sequence). The CDR3 is CAGGAVGTGGITDTQYF. Here the CDR3 DNA reads TGTGCCGGGGGAGCCGTCGGGACAGGGGGCATTACAGATACGCAGTATTTT. Filled out from reference TRBV30 and TRBJ2-3, the complete variable domain reads SQTIHQWPATLVQPVGSPLSLECTVEGTSNPNLYWYRQAAGRGLQLLFYSVGIGQISSEVPQNLSASRPQDRQFILSSKKLLLSDSGFYLCAGGAVGTGGITDTQYFGPGTRLTVL.

J is TRBJ2-5 and V is TRBV5-1, with 8 bases lining up with TRBD1. CDR1 is SGHRS and CDR2 is YFSETQ in the germline V gene. The J segment lost 5 bases and the V segment lost 0 bases, leaving 6 bases of the junction unmatched. The CDR3 consists of 15 residues. The CDR3 sequence is CASSLEDRAGETQYF. CDR3 coding DNA: TGCGCCAGCAGCTTGGAGGACAGGGCAGGCGAGACCCAGTACTTC.

The V call is TRBV27, the J call TRBJ1-5; tentatively, D is TRBD1 (5 bases). The CDR3 has 13 residues. V was clipped by 6 bases and J by 7 bases, with 13 bases between them. Per germline, CDR1 MNHEY and CDR2 SMNVEV (reference sequence). CDR3 protein: CASSPTPGQPQHF. DNA of the CDR3: TGTGCCAGCAGCCCTACCCCAGGGCAGCCCCAGCATTTT.

V gene TRBV7-3 combines with J gene TRBJ1-1; D is unclear. The CDR3 length is 14 residues. Germline lookup yields CDR1 SGHTA and CDR2 FQGTGA. Trimming took off 0 bases at V and 2 bases at J, with 7 bases between the two ends. This CDR3 is CASSLTEGNTEAFF. The CDR3 DNA reads as TGTGCCAGCAGCTTAACTGAGGGAAACACTGAAGCTTTCTTT. The full variable domain, with the rest looked up from reference TRBV7-3 and TRBJ1-1, is GAGVSQTPSNKVTEKGKYVELRCDPISGHTALYWYRQSLGQGPEFLIYFQGTGAADDSGLPNDRFFAVRPEGSVSTLKIQRTERGDSAVYLCASSLTEGNTEAFFGQGTRLTVV.

The genes are TRBV11-2 and TRBJ2-1, with 8 bases fitting TRBD2. CDR1 and CDR2 (germline): SGHAT, FQNNGV. The CDR3 is made up of 16 amino acids. Losses at the gene ends were 5 bases for V and 7 bases for J; bases not matched to a gene: 13. CDR3 sequence (DNA): TGTGCCAGCAGCCCCTGGACTAGCTCAGGTGGGAATGAGCAGTTCTTC. The encoded protein is CASSPWTSSGGNEQFF.

The chain couples TRBV30 to TRBJ2-5; 7 positions agree with TRBD1. Germline-derived CDR1 and CDR2 are GTSNPN and SVGIG (reference sequence). V shed 4 bases, J shed 5 bases, and the junction held 1 base outside the gene matches. The CDR3 is 11 amino acids. The CDR3 DNA reads as TGTGCCTGGATACAGGGGGAGACCCAGTACTTC. Its protein is CAWIQGETQYF. Drawing the rest from reference TRBV30 and TRBJ2-5, the complete variable domain is SQTIHQWPATLVQPVGSPLSLECTVEGTSNPNLYWYRQAAGRGLQLLFYSVGIGQISSEVPQNLSASRPQDRQFILSSKKLLLSDSGFYLCAWIQGETQYFGPGTRLLVL.

The CDR3 nucleotides read TGTGCCAGCAGCTCGGGACAGGGCCGCCACGAGCAGTACTTC. This sequence encodes CASSSGQGRHEQYF. V usage is TRBV5-6 and J usage is TRBJ2-7; TRBD1 matches 9 bases. Unmatched junction bases numbered 6, after V lost 3 bases and J lost 5 bases. This CDR3 region has 14 residues. Germline V CDR1 and CDR2: SGHDT, YYEEEE.

This chain links TRBV7-6 with TRBJ2-1, with 9 bases that match TRBD2. Germline values: CDR1 SGHVS, CDR2 FNYEAQ. With V trimmed by 5 bases and J by 5 bases, 13 bases remained unmatched. The CDR3 consists of 17 residues. CDR3: CASSTPYSGSSHNEQFF. In nucleotides, the CDR3 is TGTGCCAGCAGCACTCCCTATAGCGGGAGTAGCCACAATGAGCAGTTCTTC.

This rearrangement joins TRBV25-1 to TRBJ2-3, with 7 bases matching TRBD2. The CDR3 extends over 17 amino acids. Trimming at V came to 2 bases and at J to 0 bases, leaving 8 bases not matched to a gene. Germline V gives CDR1 MGHDK, CDR2 SYGVNS. The CDR3 region is CASSELRLAASTDTQYF. The CDR3 region has the DNA TGTGCCAGCAGTGAACTCAGACTAGCTGCTAGCACAGATACGCAGTATTTT.